A single sample gave rise to the 16 T cell receptor beta chains below, sequenced in a study of T cell repertoires in cytomegalovirus infection. Each CDR3 protein is one row after TCRdb ran MiXCR on the reads. Among under 850,000 distinct CDR3 sequences listed, around a third were seen once. These receptors have no known antigen. Source: cultured PBMCs, taken from culture after CMV antigen stimulation. The receptor set was obtained from a human donor in good health (CMV status not recorded). Some clones in this sample may be carry-over from other donors' samples.

This clonotype was seen at least ten times. The J gene is TRBJ1-2, the V gene TRBV7-2, with D perhaps matching TRBD1 (6 bases). Germline V lookup: CDR1 SGHTA, CDR2 FQGNSA. The germline V and J ends were trimmed by 4 bases and 3 bases, with 12 bases remaining between them. The CDR3 is 14 residues long. This chain's CDR3 is CASSSSRGDYGYTF. The CDR3 nucleotides are TGTGCCAGCAGCTCCTCGAGGGGGGACTATGGCTACACCTTC.

This sequence joins TRBV12-3 or TRBV12-4 and TRBJ2-7; tentatively, D is TRBD1 (5 bases). CDR3 length: 13 amino acids. V lost 4 bases and J 2 bases, leaving 9 bases between the germline ends. The CDR3 DNA reads as TGTGCCAGCAGTTCTGCCAGGGCCTACGAGCAGTACTTC. The encoded protein is CASSSARAYEQYF.

The chain is built from TRBV11-1 and TRBJ1-1; 10 positions match TRBD1. This CDR3 region has 14 residues. Germline loops: CDR1 SGHAT, CDR2 FQDESV (reference sequence). Losses at the gene ends were 5 bases for V and 4 bases for J; bases not matched to a gene: 4. The CDR3 loop reads CASSVWDRGTEAFF. The CDR3 DNA is TGTGCCAGCAGCGTGTGGGACAGGGGCACTGAAGCTTTCTTT.

This chain connects TRBV6-6 to TRBJ2-7; weak D call: TRBD1 (6 bases). In germline, CDR1 is MNHNY, CDR2 SVGAGI (reference sequence). V gave up 6 bases and J gave up 2 bases, with 20 bases separating them. The CDR3 sequence is 16 residues long. The CDR3 DNA is TGTGCCAGCAGCCTAGGAAGGACAGTTTTTGCCTACGAGCAGTACTTC. Translated, it gives CASSLGRTVFAYEQYF.

The chain joins TRBV6-2 or TRBV6-3 to TRBJ1-1, with TRBD1 matching 10 bases. The V gene end was trimmed by 2 bases and the J gene end by 4 bases; junction bases not matched to a gene: 4. CDR1 is MNHEY and CDR2 is SVGEGT in the germline V gene. This CDR3 spans 15 amino acids. CDR3 loop: CASSYAGQGVTEAFF. CDR3 sequence (DNA): TGTGCCAGCAGTTACGCCGGACAGGGGGTCACTGAAGCTTTCTTT.

V gene TRBV20-1 combines with J gene TRBJ2-5; perhaps TRBD2 as D (5 bases). V lost 6 bases and J 5 bases, leaving 16 bases between the germline ends. Germline V CDR1 and CDR2: DFQATT, SNEGSKA (reference sequence). The length of the CDR3 is 13 residues. Here the CDR3 reads CSATRRLAETQYF. The CDR3 DNA reads as TGCAGTGCCACGCGGAGGCTAGCTGAGACCCAGTACTTC.

This clonotype has only a few counts. The chain recombines TRBV4-1 with TRBJ1-6; D may be TRBD1 (5 bases). The length of the CDR3 is 17 residues. The germline CDR1 and CDR2 sequences are MGHRA and YSYEKL. V dropped 3 bases and J dropped 10 bases, with 22 bases sitting between them. In DNA form, the CDR3 reads TGCGCCAGCAGCCACCATCCGGTGGAGGGGTACCGCTCACCCCTCCACTTT. The encoded protein is CASSHHPVEGYRSPLHF.

This rearrangement joins TRBV12-5 to TRBJ2-1, with 9 bases aligning to TRBD2. CDR1 is LGHNT and CDR2 is FRNRAP in the germline V gene. CDR3 length: 19 residues. With V trimmed by 7 bases and J by 3 bases, 19 bases remained unmatched. The CDR3 region has the DNA TGTGCTAGTGACCCGAGGTGGCGGGAGGGCCAAGGACTCTACAATGAGCAGTTCTTC. Its protein is CASDPRWREGQGLYNEQFF.

The table lists this clonotype with a few counts. The rearrangement joins TRBV7-2 to TRBJ2-3; 14 bases are shared with TRBD2. Germline V gene lookup returns CDR1 SGHTA and CDR2 FQGNSA. The CDR3 is made up of 17 amino acids. Unmatched junction bases numbered 6, after V lost 5 bases and J lost 2 bases. As DNA, the CDR3 is TGTGCCAGCAGCCCGGGACTAGCGGGGGCCTACACAGATACGCAGTATTTT. Amino acid sequence: CASSPGLAGAYTDTQYF.

This chain links TRBV19 with TRBJ1-1; 8 positions match TRBD1. V was clipped by 5 bases and J by 5 bases; unmatched bases: 13. The CDR3 spans 16 residues. Looked up from germline, CDR1 is LNHDA and CDR2 is SQIVND (reference sequence). The CDR3 sequence: CASSASWGQVLTEAFF. The DNA of the CDR3 is TGTGCCAGTAGTGCGAGCTGGGGACAGGTTCTTACTGAAGCTTTCTTT. Using reference TRBV19 and TRBJ1-1 for the parts outside the CDR3, the full variable domain is DGGITQSPKYLFRKEGQNVTLSCEQNLNHDAMYWYRQDPGQGLRLIYYSQIVNDFQKGDIAEGYSVSREKKESFPLTVTSAQKNPTAFYLCASSASWGQVLTEAFFGQGTRLTVV.

This clonotype was seen only a few times. The V gene is TRBV6-8, the J gene TRBJ2-1, with D possibly matching TRBD2 (6 bases). CDR3 length: 14 amino acids. Germline CDR1 is MNHGY and CDR2 is SAAAGT. With 7 bases removed from V and 5 bases from J, the gap between germline ends came to 15 bases. CDR3 DNA sequence: TGTGCCAGCAACTTGGGGGGACCAAACAATGAGCAGTTCTTC. Its protein is CASNLGGPNNEQFF.

A single count supports this clonotype. The genes are TRBV12-3 or TRBV12-4 and TRBJ1-3; no clear D. Deletions cut 5 bases from V and 5 bases from J, with 10 bases between. The CDR3 runs to 13 residues. CDR3 sequence: CASSQDARNTIYF. The CDR3, as DNA: TGTGCCAGCAGTCAGGACGCAAGAAACACCATATATTTT.

The chain employs TRBV18 and TRBJ1-4; the D is unclear. V dropped 3 bases and J dropped 8 bases, with 10 bases sitting between them. The CDR3 consists of 13 residues. CDR1 is KGHSH, CDR2 LQKENI, per germline. The CDR3 coding sequence is TGTGCCAGCTCACCCCCACGTGAGGAAAAACTGTTTTTT. It is translated as CASSPPREEKLFF.

The rearrangement joins TRBV7-8 to TRBJ2-7; D may correspond to TRBD1 or TRBD2 (5 bases each). There are 15 residues in the CDR3. With 0 bases removed from V and 2 bases from J, the gap between germline ends came to 11 bases. Germline V gene data show CDR1 as SGHVS and CDR2 as FQNEAQ. The CDR3 bases are TGTGCCAGCAGCTTAGCCACACAGGAGGCCTACGAGCAGTACTTC. It translates to CASSLATQEAYEQYF.

V gene TRBV11-2 combines with J gene TRBJ2-7, with 8 bases aligning to TRBD1. The CDR3 is made up of 16 amino acids. Germline lookup yields CDR1 SGHAT and CDR2 FQNNGV. With V trimmed by 6 bases and J by 1 base, 11 bases remained unmatched. This CDR3 is CASRPDRVLESYEQYF. The CDR3 DNA reads as TGTGCCAGCAGGCCGGACAGGGTTTTGGAGTCCTACGAGCAGTACTTC.

This clonotype was observed a few times. V and J are TRBV7-2 and TRBJ2-3; no clear D gene. The CDR3 has 13 amino acids. Trimming stripped 1 base from V and 5 bases from J, with 7 bases between. Per the germline V gene, CDR1 is SGHTA and CDR2 is FQGNSA. The DNA for the CDR3 is TGTGCCAGCAGCTTAGAGGCGCAAGATACGCAGTATTTT. This translates into CASSLEAQDTQYF.